The clone carrying this T cell receptor beta chain has a handful of counts. Its antigen is as yet unknown. This record comes from a study of T cells in Graves' hyperthyroidism and ophthalmopathy. General study results and limits: Appearing also in blood were most of the thyroid clonotypes expanded above 0.001. Through a model of 13 V-J features, ophthalmopathy was separated from stable hyperthyroidism.

Diagnoses used clinical symptoms, serum thyroxine and TRAb, thyroid ultrasound and orbital computed tomography. Progressors' blood was drawn at hyperthyroidism diagnosis, before ophthalmopathy symptoms. RNA transcripts were the template for amplifying TCR beta CDR3 regions. The HTBI primer set was used in a first-round RT-PCR of the TCR CDR3. TCRdb re-called the multiplex PCR reads through MiXCR, storing one row per CDR3 protein. Seen here are hundreds of thousands of distinct CDR3 sequences, roughly a sixth observed once, and the top ten hold 16%. The receptor was isolated from a woman aged 45 to 65 with Graves' hyperthyroidism that later progressed to Graves' ophthalmopathy. The sequenced sample consisted of blood.

The CDR3 sequence is CASSLDGPLNEKLFF. CDR3 nucleotide sequence: TGTGCCAGCAGCTTAGATGGGCCCCTAAATGAAAAACTGTTTTTT. The gene calls are TRBV7-2 and TRBJ1-4; D uncertain. The V end lost 1 base, the J end lost 5 bases, and 11 bases lay between the germline ends. The length of the CDR3 is 15 residues. Germline V CDR1 and CDR2: SGHTA, FQGNSA.